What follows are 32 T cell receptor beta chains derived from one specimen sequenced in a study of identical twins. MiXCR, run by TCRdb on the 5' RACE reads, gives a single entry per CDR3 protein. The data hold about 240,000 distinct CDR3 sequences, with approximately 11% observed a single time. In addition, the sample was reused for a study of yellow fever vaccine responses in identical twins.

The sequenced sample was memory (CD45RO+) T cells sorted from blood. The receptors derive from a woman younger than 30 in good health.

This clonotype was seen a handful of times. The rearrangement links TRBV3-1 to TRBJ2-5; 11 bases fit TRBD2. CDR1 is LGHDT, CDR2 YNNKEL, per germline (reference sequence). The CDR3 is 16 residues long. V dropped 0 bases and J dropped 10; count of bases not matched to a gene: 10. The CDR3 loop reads CASSQDTSGGPRDQYF. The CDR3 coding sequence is TGTGCCAGCAGCCAAGACACTAGCGGGGGTCCGCGGGACCAGTACTTC.

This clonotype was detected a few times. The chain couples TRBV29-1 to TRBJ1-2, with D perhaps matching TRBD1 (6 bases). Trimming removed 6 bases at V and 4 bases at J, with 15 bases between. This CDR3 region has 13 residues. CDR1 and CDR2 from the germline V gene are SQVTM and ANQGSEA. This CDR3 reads CSVSTGLFYGYTF. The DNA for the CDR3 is TGCAGCGTCTCCACAGGGCTCTTCTATGGCTACACCTTC.

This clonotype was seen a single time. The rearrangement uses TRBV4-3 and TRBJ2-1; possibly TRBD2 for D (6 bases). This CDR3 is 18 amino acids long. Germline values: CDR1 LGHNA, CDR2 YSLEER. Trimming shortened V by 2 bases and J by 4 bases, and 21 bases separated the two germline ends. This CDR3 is CASSQSPGSASEYNEQFF. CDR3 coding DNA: TGCGCCAGCAGCCAATCCCCCGGCTCGGCTAGCGAGTACAATGAGCAGTTCTTC.

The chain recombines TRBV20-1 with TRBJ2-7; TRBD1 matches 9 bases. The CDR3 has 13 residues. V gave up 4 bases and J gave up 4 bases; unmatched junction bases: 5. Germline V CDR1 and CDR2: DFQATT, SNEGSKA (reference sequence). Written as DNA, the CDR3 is TGCAGTGCTACCCGGACAGGGGTATACGAGCAGTACTTC. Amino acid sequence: CSATRTGVYEQYF.

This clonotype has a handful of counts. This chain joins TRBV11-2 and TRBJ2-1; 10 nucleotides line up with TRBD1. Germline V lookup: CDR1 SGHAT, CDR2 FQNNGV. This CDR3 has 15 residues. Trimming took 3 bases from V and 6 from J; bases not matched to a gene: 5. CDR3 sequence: CASSLGTGAGNEQFF. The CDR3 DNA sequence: TGTGCCAGCAGCTTGGGGACAGGGGCGGGCAATGAGCAGTTCTTC.

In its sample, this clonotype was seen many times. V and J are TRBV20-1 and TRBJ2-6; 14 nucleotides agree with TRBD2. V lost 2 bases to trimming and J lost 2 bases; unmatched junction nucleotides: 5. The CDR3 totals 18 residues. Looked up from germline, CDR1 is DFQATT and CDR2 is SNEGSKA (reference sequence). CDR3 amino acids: CSARNQGLAGAGANVLTF. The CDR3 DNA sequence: TGCAGTGCTAGAAACCAGGGACTAGCGGGGGCTGGGGCCAACGTCCTGACTTTC.

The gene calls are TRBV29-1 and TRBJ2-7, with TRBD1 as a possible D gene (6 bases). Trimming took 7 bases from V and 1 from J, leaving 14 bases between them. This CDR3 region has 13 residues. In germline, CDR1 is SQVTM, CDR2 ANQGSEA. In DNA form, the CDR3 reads TGCAGCGCAAGGACAGCGCTATCCTACGAGCAGTACTTC. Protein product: CSARTALSYEQYF.

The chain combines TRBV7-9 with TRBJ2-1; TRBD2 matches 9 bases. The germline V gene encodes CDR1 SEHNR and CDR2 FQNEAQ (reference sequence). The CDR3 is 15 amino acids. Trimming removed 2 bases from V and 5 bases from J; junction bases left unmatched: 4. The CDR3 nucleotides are TGTGCCAGCAGCTTACCTGTAGCGGGAGACAATGAGCAGTTCTTC. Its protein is CASSLPVAGDNEQFF. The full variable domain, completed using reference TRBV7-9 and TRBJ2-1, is DTGVSQNPRHKITKRGQNVTFRCDPISEHNRLYWYRQTLGQGPEFLTYFQNEAQLEKSRLLSDRFSAERPKGSFSTLEIQRTEQGDSAMYLCASSLPVAGDNEQFFGPGTRLTVL.

CDR3 sequence (DNA): TGTGCCAGCAGCCCCACCATGGGGCAGAGTGAAGCTTTCTTT. This codes for CASSPTMGQSEAFF. V gene TRBV3-1 combines with J gene TRBJ1-1, with TRBD1 as a possible D gene (5 bases). V shed 4 bases and J shed 7 bases, with 16 bases lying between them. The CDR3 runs to 14 residues. Germline-derived CDR1 and CDR2 are LGHDT and YNNKEL (reference sequence).

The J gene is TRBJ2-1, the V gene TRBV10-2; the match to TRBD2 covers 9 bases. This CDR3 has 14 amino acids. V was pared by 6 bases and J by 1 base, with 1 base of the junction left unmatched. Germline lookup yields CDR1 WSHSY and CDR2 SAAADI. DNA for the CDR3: TGCGCCAGCAGGGGACTAGCATCCTACAATGAGCAGTTCTTC. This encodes CASRGLASYNEQFF.

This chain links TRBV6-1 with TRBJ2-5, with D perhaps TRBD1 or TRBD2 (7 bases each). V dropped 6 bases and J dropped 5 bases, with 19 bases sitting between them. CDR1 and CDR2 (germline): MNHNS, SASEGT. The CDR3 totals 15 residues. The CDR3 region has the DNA TGTGCCAGCAGCCGCAGGGGGGGCGTCGGTGAGACCCAGTACTTC. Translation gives CASSRRGGVGETQYF.

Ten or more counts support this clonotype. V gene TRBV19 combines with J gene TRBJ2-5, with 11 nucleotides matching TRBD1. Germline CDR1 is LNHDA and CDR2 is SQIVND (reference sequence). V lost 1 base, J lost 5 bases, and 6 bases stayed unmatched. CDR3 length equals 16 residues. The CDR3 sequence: CASSIGWTGGDETQYF. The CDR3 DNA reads TGTGCCAGTAGTATAGGATGGACAGGGGGCGACGAGACCCAGTACTTC.

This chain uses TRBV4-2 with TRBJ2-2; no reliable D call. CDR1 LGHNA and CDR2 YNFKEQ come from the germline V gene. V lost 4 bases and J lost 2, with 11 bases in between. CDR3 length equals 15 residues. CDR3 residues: CASSPTTANTGELFF. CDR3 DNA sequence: TGTGCCAGCAGCCCTACCACCGCCAACACCGGGGAGCTGTTTTTT.

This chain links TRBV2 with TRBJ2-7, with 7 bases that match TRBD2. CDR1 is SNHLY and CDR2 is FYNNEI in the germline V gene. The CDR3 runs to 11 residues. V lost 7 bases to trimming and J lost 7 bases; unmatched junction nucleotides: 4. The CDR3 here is CASTGGREQYF. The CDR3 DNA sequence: TGTGCCAGCACGGGGGGACGAGAGCAGTACTTC.

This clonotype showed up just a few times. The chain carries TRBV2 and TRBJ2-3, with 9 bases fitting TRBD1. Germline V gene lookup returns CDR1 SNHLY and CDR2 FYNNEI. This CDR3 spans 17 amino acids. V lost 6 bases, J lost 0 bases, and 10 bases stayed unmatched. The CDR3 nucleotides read TGTGCCAGCAGCCGGGACAGGGAGTTTACTAGCACAGATACGCAGTATTTT. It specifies CASSRDREFTSTDTQYF.

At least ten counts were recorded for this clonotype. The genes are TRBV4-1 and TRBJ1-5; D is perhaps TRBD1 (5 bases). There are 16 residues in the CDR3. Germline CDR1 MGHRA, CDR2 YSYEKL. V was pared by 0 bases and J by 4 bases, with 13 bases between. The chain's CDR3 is CASSQERGRRNQPQHF. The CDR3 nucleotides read TGCGCCAGCAGCCAAGAAAGGGGCAGAAGGAATCAGCCCCAGCATTTT.

In DNA, the CDR3 is TGTGCCAGCATTGGGGTGGGGACAGGGGGCAGGAAAATCACAGATACGCAGTATTTT. It is translated as CASIGVGTGGRKITDTQYF. The V gene is TRBV2, the J gene TRBJ2-3; 12 bases match TRBD1. The CDR3 extends over 19 amino acids. Germline trimming cut 7 bases from V and 2 bases from J; bases unmatched to any gene: 16. Germline-derived CDR1 and CDR2 are SNHLY and FYNNEI.

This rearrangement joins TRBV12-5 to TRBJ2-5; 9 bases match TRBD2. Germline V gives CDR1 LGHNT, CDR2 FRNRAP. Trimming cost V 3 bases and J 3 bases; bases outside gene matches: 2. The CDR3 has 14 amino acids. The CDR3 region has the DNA TGTGCTAGTGGTTTCTGGACTAGCGAAGAGACCCAGTACTTC. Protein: CASGFWTSEETQYF. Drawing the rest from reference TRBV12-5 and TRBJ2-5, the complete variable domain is DARVTQTPRHKVTEMGQEVTMRCQPILGHNTVFWYRQTMMQGLELLAYFRNRAPLDDSGMPKDRFSAEMPDATLATLKIQPSEPRDSAVYFCASGFWTSEETQYFGPGTRLLVL.

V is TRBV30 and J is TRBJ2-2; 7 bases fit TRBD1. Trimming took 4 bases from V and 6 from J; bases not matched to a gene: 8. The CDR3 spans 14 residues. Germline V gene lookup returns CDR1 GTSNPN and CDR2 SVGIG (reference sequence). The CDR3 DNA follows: TGTGCCTGGATAACCGACAGGGCCGCCGGGGAGCTGTTTTTT. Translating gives CAWITDRAAGELFF.

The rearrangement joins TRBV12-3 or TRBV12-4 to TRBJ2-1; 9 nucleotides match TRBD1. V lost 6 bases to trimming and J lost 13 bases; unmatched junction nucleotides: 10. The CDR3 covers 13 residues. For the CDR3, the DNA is TGTGCCAGCAGCGAGGGGACAGGGATTCACCAGTTCTTC. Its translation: CASSEGTGIHQFF.

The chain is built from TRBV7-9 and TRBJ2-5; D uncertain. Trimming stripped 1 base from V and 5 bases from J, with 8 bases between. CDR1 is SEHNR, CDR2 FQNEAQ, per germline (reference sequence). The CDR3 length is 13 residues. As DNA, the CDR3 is TGTGCCAGCAGCTTAGTTGCGAGGGAGACCCAGTACTTC. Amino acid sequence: CASSLVARETQYF.

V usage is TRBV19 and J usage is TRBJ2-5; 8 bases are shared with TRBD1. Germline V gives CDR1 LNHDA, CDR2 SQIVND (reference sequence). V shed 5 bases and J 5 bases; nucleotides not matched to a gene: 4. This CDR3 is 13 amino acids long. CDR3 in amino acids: CASSGQGKETQYF. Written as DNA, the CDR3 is TGTGCCAGTAGTGGACAGGGAAAGGAGACCCAGTACTTC.

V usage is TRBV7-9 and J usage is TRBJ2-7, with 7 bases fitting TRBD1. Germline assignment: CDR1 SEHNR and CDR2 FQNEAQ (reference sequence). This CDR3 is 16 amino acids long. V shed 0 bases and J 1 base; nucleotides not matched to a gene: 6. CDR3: CASSLAGQQSSYEQYF. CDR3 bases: TGTGCCAGCAGCTTAGCGGGACAGCAAAGTTCCTACGAGCAGTACTTC. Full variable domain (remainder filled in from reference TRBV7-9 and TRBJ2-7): DTGVSQNPRHKITKRGQNVTFRCDPISEHNRLYWYRQTLGQGPEFLTYFQNEAQLEKSRLLSDRFSAERPKGSFSTLEIQRTEQGDSAMYLCASSLAGQQSSYEQYFGPGTRLTVT.

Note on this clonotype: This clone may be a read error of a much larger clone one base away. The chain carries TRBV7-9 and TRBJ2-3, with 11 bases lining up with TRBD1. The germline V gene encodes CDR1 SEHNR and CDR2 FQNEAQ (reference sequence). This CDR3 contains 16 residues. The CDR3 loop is CASSSRDRGFTDTRYF. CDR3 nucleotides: TGTGCCAGCAGCTCCCGGGACAGGGGGTTCACAGATACGCGGTATTTT.

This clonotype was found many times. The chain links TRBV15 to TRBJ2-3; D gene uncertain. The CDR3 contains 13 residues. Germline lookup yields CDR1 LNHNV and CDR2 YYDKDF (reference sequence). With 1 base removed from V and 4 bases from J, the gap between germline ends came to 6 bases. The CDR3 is CATSRVSPDTQYF. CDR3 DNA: TGTGCCACCAGCAGAGTTTCTCCAGATACGCAGTATTTT.

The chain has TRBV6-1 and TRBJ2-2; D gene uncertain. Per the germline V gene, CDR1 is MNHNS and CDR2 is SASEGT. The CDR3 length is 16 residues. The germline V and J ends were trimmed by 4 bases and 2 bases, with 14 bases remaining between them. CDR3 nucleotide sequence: TGTGCCAGCAGTGGGAGAGTCGTCCGCAACACCGGGGAGCTGTTTTTT. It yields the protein CASSGRVVRNTGELFF.

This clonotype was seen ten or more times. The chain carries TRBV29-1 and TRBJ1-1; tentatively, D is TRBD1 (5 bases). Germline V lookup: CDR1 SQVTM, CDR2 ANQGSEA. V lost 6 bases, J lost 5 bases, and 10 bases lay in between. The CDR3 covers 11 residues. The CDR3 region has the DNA TGCAGCGTGGACGGGGGGACTGAAGCTTTCTTT. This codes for CSVDGGTEAFF. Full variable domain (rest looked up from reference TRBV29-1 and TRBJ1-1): SAVISQKPSRDICQRGTSLTIQCQVDSQVTMMFWYRQQPGQSLTLIATANQGSEATYESGFVIDKFPISRPNLTFSTLTVSNMSPEDSSIYLCSVDGGTEAFFGQGTRLTVV.

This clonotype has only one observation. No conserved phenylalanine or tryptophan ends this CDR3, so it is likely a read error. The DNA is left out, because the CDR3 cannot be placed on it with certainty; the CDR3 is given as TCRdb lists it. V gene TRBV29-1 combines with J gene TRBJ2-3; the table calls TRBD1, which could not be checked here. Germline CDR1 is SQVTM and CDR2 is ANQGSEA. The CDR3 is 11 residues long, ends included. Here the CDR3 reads CSVEDPGGKAL.

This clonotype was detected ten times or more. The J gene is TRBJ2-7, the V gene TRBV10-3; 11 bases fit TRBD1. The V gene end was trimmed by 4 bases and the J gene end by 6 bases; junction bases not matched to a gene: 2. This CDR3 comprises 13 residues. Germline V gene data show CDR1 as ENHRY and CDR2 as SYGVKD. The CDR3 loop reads CAISGTGGGEQYF. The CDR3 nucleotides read TGTGCCATCAGTGGGACAGGGGGCGGCGAGCAGTACTTC.

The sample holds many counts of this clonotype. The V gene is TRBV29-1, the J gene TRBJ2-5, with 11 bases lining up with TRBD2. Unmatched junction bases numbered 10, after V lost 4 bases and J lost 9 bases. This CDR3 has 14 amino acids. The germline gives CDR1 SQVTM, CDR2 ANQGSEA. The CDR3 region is CSVVSLAGAGAQYF. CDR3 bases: TGCAGCGTTGTTTCACTAGCGGGAGCCGGGGCCCAGTACTTC.

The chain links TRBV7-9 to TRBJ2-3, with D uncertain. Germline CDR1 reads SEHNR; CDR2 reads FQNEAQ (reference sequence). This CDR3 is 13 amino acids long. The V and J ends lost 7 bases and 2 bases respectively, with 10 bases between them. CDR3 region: CASTDSNTDTQYF. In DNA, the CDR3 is TGTGCCAGCACCGATTCGAACACAGATACGCAGTATTTT.

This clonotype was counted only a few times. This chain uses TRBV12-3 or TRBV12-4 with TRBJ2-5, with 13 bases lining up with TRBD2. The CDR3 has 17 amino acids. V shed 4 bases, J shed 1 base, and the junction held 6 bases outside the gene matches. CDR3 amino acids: CASSSGLAGAIQETQYF. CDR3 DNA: TGTGCCAGCAGTTCCGGACTAGCGGGGGCCATCCAAGAGACCCAGTACTTC.